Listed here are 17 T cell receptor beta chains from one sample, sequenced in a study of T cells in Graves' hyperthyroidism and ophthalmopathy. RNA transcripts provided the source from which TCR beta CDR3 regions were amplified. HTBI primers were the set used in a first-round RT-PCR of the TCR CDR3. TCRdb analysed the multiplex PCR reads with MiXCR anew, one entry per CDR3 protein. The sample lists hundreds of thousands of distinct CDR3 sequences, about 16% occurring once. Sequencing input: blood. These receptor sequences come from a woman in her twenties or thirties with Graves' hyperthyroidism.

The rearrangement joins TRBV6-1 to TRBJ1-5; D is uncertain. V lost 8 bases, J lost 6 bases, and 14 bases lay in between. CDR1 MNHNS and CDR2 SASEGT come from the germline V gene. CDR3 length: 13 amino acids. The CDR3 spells CASFEGPGQPQHF. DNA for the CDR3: TGTGCCAGCTTTGAGGGCCCGGGTCAGCCCCAGCATTTT.

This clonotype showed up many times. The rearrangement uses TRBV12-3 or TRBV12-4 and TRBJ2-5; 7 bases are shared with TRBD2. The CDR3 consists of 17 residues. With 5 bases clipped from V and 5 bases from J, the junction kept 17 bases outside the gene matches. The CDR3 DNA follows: TGTGCCAGCAGTCCACCGGCGGGCGGGAGAAGTTGGGAGACCCAGTACTTC. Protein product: CASSPPAGGRSWETQYF.

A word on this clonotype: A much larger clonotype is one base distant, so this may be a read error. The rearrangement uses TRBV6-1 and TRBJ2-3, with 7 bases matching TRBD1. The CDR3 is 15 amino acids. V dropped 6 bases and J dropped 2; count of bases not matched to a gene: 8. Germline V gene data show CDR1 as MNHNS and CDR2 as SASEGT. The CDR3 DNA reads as TGTGCCAGCAGCGACCCGGGACAGCCCACAGATACGCAGTATTTT. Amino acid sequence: CASSDPGQPTDTQYF.

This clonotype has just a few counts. The CDR3 is CSANAGTSATDTQYF. CDR3 coding DNA: TGCAGTGCGAACGCCGGGACTAGCGCGACAGATACGCAGTATTTT. This chain links TRBV20-1 with TRBJ2-3, with 10 bases lining up with TRBD2. This CDR3 contains 15 residues. Germline CDR1 reads DFQATT; CDR2 reads SNEGSKA (reference sequence). V was pared by 6 bases and J by 3 bases, with 9 bases of the junction left unmatched.

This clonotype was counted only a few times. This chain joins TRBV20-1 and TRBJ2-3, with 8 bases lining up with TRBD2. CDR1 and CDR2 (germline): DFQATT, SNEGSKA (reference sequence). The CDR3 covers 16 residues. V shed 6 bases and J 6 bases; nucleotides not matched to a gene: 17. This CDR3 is CSAVPRPGGGRDTQYF. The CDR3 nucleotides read TGCAGTGCCGTCCCACGCCCAGGCGGCGGGAGGGATACGCAGTATTTT.

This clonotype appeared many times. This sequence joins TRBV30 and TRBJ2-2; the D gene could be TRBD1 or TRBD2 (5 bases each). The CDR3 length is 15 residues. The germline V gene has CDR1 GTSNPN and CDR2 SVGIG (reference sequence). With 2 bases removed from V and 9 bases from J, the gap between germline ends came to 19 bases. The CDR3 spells CAWSRGRGRGRELFF. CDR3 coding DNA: TGTGCCTGGAGTCGGGGAAGGGGTCGGGGCCGGGAGCTGTTTTTT.

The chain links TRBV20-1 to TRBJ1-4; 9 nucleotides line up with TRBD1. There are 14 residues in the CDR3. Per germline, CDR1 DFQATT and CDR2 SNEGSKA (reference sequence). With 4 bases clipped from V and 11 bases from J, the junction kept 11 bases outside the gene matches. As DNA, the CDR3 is TGCAGTGCTACGCACGACAGGGGGGCCGAGAAACTGTTTTTT. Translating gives CSATHDRGAEKLFF.

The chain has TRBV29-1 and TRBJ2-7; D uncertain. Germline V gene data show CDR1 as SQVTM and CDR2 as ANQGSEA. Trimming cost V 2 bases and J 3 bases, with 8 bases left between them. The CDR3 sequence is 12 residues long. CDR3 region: CSVETVGYEQYF. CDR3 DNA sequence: TGCAGCGTTGAAACGGTGGGCTACGAGCAGTACTTC.

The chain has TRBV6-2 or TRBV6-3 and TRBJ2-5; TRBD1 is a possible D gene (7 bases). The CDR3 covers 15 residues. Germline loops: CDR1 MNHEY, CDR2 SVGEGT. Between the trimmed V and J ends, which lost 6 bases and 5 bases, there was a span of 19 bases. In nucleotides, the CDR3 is TGTGCCAGCAGGGATGCAGGGGGAGGAAGGGAGACCCAGTACTTC. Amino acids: CASRDAGGGRETQYF.

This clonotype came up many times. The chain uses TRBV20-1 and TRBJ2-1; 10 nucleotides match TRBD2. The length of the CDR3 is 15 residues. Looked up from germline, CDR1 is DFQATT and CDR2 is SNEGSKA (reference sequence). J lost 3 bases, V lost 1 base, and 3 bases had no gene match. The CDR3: CSARGTSGNYNEQFF. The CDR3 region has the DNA TGCAGTGCTAGAGGTACTAGCGGGAACTACAATGAGCAGTTCTTC.

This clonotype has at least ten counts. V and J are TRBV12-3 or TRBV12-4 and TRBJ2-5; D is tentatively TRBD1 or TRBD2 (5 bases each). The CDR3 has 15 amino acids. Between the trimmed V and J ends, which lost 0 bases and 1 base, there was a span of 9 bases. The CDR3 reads CASSLAGRSQETQYF. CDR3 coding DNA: TGTGCCAGCAGTTTAGCGGGACGGTCCCAAGAGACCCAGTACTTC.

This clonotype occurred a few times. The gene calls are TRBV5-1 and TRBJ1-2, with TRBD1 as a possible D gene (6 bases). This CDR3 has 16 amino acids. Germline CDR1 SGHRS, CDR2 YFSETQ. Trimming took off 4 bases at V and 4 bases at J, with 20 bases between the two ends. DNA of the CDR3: TGCGCCAGCAGCGATTCAGGGGAGAGGCGGCTCTATGGCTACACCTTC. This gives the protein CASSDSGERRLYGYTF.

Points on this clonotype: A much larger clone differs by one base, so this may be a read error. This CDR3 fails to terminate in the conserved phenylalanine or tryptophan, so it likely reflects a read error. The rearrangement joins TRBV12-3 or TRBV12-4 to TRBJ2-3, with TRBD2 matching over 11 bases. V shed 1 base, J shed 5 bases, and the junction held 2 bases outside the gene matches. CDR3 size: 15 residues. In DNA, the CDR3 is TGTGCCAGCAGTTTAGTAGCGGGAGGGCTAGATACGCAGTATCTT. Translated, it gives CASSLVAGGLDTQYL.

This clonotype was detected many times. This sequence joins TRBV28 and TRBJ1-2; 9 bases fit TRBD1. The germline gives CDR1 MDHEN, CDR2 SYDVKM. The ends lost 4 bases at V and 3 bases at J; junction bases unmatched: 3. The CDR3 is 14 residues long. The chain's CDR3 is CASSSQGADYGYTF. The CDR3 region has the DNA TGTGCCAGCAGTTCACAGGGGGCGGACTATGGCTACACCTTC.

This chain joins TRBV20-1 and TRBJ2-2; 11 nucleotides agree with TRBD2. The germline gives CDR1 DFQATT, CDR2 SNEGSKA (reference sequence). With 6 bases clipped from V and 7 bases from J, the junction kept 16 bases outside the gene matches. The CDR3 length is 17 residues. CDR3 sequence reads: CSADGLLAGELGGELFF. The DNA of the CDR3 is TGCAGTGCGGACGGATTACTAGCGGGAGAACTGGGCGGGGAGCTGTTTTTT.

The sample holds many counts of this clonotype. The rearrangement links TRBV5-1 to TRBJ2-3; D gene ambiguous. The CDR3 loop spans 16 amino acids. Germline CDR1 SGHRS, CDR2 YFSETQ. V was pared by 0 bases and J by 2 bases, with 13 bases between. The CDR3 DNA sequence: TGCGCCAGCAGCTTGGTCGGTTTCCCTCACACAGATACGCAGTATTTT. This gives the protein CASSLVGFPHTDTQYF.

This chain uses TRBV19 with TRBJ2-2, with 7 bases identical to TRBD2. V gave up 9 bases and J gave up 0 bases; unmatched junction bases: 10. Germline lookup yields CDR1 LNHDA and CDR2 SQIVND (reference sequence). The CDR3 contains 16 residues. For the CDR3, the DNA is TGTGCCAGCAGCTCAGTCGGGACTACGAACACCGGGGAGCTGTTTTTT. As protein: CASSSVGTTNTGELFF. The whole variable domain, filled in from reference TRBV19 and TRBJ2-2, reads DGGITQSPKYLFRKEGQNVTLSCEQNLNHDAMYWYRQDPGQGLRLIYYSQIVNDFQKGDIAEGYSVSREKKESFPLTVTSAQKNPTAFYLCASSSVGTTNTGELFFGEGSRLTVL.